These 29 T cell receptor beta chains came from one sample sequenced in a study of CD8+CD57+ T cells in acquired aplastic anemia. According to the study, genomic DNA was the template for TCR beta VDJ and CDR3 profiling. TCRdb reprocessed the reads via MiXCR and lists one record per CDR3 protein. The sample yields around 150,000 distinct CDR3 sequences, roughly 40% seen once. The sample was sorted CD4+, CD8+, or CD8+CD57+ T cells (not recorded which) from PBMCs. The receptors were gathered from a human donor in good health.

This clonotype was found many times. The chain has TRBV10-3 and TRBJ2-3; D is unclear. The V end lost 5 bases, the J end lost 0 bases, and 12 bases lay between the germline ends. The CDR3 runs 15 residues. The germline CDR1 and CDR2 sequences are ENHRY and SYGVKD. The CDR3 region has the DNA TGTGCCATCAGTCCGCACACCTCTAGCACAGATACGCAGTATTTT. Residues: CAISPHTSSTDTQYF.

The V call is TRBV18, the J call TRBJ2-7, with TRBD2 matching over 7 bases. In germline, CDR1 is KGHSH, CDR2 LQKENI. The CDR3 has 13 amino acids. Trimming cost V 3 bases and J 9 bases; bases outside gene matches: 8. CDR3 DNA sequence: TGTGCCAGCTCACCCCCGGGAGGCCTAGGGCAGTACTTC. Amino acids: CASSPPGGLGQYF.

This clonotype was observed at least ten times. The rearrangement links TRBV20-1 to TRBJ2-2, with unresolved D. CDR3 length: 13 amino acids. Between the trimmed V and J ends, which lost 0 bases and 6 bases, there was a span of 8 bases. Germline CDR1 reads DFQATT; CDR2 reads SNEGSKA (reference sequence). The DNA for the CDR3 is TGCAGTGCTAGAGATAGTAGAGCCGGGGAGCTGTTTTTT. This codes for CSARDSRAGELFF.

The V call is TRBV25-1, the J call TRBJ2-5, with D unclear. Germline assignment: CDR1 MGHDK and CDR2 SYGVNS. V was clipped by 1 base and J by 5 bases, with 5 bases between them. The CDR3 spans 12 residues. This chain's CDR3 is CASSESWETQYF. In nucleotides, the CDR3 is TGTGCCAGCAGTGAATCGTGGGAGACCCAGTACTTC.

The V gene is TRBV20-1, the J gene TRBJ2-7; 7 nucleotides align to TRBD2. This CDR3 contains 13 residues. Germline CDR1 DFQATT, CDR2 SNEGSKA (reference sequence). Losses at the gene ends were 1 base for V and 3 bases for J; bases not matched to a gene: 3. The CDR3 sequence: CSARAGGLYEQYF. In DNA form, the CDR3 reads TGCAGTGCTAGAGCGGGGGGACTCTACGAGCAGTACTTC.

The chain joins TRBV15 to TRBJ1-1; the match to TRBD1 covers 11 bases. V trimming: 6 bases; J trimming: 1 base; junction bases outside the gene matches: 10. Per the germline V gene, CDR1 is LNHNV and CDR2 is YYDKDF (reference sequence). The CDR3 loop spans 17 amino acids. CDR3 nucleotide sequence: TGTGCCACCAGAATAGGACAGGGGGCGTCTAGGAACACTGAAGCTTTCTTT. Encoded protein: CATRIGQGASRNTEAFF.

In its sample, this clonotype was seen many times. This rearrangement joins TRBV20-1 to TRBJ2-3; D is perhaps TRBD1 (5 bases). Trimming stripped 6 bases from V and 11 bases from J, with 18 bases between. This CDR3 is built from 12 residues. Germline V lookup: CDR1 DFQATT, CDR2 SNEGSKA (reference sequence). CDR3 DNA sequence: TGCAGTGCGAGCCCCACAGGATTAGGGCAGTATTTT. Translating it yields CSASPTGLGQYF.

The chain has TRBV2 and TRBJ1-5, with D perhaps matching TRBD1 (5 bases). Between the trimmed V and J ends, which lost 7 bases and 7 bases, there was a span of 20 bases. Per germline, CDR1 SNHLY and CDR2 FYNNEI. The CDR3 has 15 residues. The CDR3 protein is CASMRARGPAQPQHF. DNA for the CDR3: TGTGCCAGCATGAGGGCGAGGGGCCCGGCACAGCCCCAGCATTTT.

Ten or more counts support this clonotype. This sequence joins TRBV6-5 and TRBJ1-1; D call uncertain. V lost 6 bases to trimming and J lost 4 bases, with 12 bases between them. Looked up from germline, CDR1 is MNHEY and CDR2 is SVGAGI. This CDR3 contains 13 residues. The CDR3 coding sequence is TGTGCCAGCAGCCTAAAAGGAATCACTGAAGCTTTCTTT. Amino acid sequence: CASSLKGITEAFF.

This clonotype came up many times. The CDR3 nucleotides are TGCGCCAGCAGCTTGGCGGCAGGGAACAATCAGCCCCAGCATTTT. This sequence encodes CASSLAAGNNQPQHF. The chain employs TRBV5-1 and TRBJ1-5; D possibly corresponds to TRBD1 (5 bases). Germline V gives CDR1 SGHRS, CDR2 YFSETQ. Trimming left V 0 bases short and J 3 bases short, with 10 bases between. The CDR3 contains 15 residues.

This clonotype was seen ten or more times. The genes are TRBV2 and TRBJ1-1; 11 bases are a match to TRBD1. The CDR3 loop spans 13 amino acids. Per the germline V gene, CDR1 is SNHLY and CDR2 is FYNNEI. After removal of 6 bases from V and 3 bases from J, the junction contained 0 bases not matched to a gene. Written as DNA, the CDR3 is TGTGCCAGCAGGGGACAGGGGGACACTGAAGCTTTCTTT. This translates into CASRGQGDTEAFF.

This clonotype was seen many times. The chain joins TRBV10-3 to TRBJ2-5; D may be TRBD1 (6 bases). The CDR3 length is 14 residues. Germline V gene lookup returns CDR1 ENHRY and CDR2 SYGVKD. V gave up 10 bases and J gave up 4 bases, with 19 bases separating them. In DNA form, the CDR3 reads TGTGCCACCAAACAGGGATTCGCTCGAGAGACCCAGTACTTC. It yields the protein CATKQGFARETQYF.

This chain joins TRBV5-6 and TRBJ1-1, with D perhaps matching TRBD1 (5 bases). Germline loops: CDR1 SGHDT, CDR2 YYEEEE. V lost 0 bases and J 6 bases, leaving 15 bases between the germline ends. The CDR3 spans 15 residues. The CDR3 protein is CASSLERWGSAEAFF. The CDR3 DNA reads TGTGCCAGCAGCTTGGAGAGGTGGGGGTCAGCTGAAGCTTTCTTT.

In its sample, this clonotype was seen a few times. The chain is built from TRBV19 and TRBJ1-1; 8 bases fit TRBD1. The CDR3 is 14 residues long. Looked up from germline, CDR1 is LNHDA and CDR2 is SQIVND (reference sequence). V was clipped by 3 bases and J by 1 base; unmatched bases: 1. CDR3 sequence: CASSIQGANTEAFF. In DNA form, the CDR3 reads TGTGCCAGTAGTATTCAGGGGGCGAACACTGAAGCTTTCTTT.

The chain links TRBV9 to TRBJ1-2; possibly TRBD1 for D (6 bases). Trimming took 0 bases from V and 6 from J, leaving 15 bases between them. Germline V gene lookup returns CDR1 SGDLS and CDR2 YYNGEE. This CDR3 spans 15 amino acids. As DNA, the CDR3 is TGTGCCAGCAGCGTAGAGGTGTGGGACACGCATGGCTACACCTTC. Protein sequence: CASSVEVWDTHGYTF.

The V and J genes are TRBV30 and TRBJ1-2; D gene uncertain. CDR1 and CDR2 from the germline V gene are GTSNPN and SVGIG (reference sequence). The CDR3 is made up of 10 amino acids. V gave up 2 bases and J gave up 4 bases, with 2 bases separating them. DNA for the CDR3: TGTGCCTGGAGTACCTATGGCTACACCTTC. This gives the protein CAWSTYGYTF.

The CDR3 spells CASSQDLWANEQYF. Here the CDR3 DNA reads TGTGCCAGCAGCCAAGATCTTTGGGCGAACGAGCAGTACTTC. The chain is built from TRBV12-3 or TRBV12-4 and TRBJ2-7, with D unresolved. V lost 6 bases and J 5 bases, leaving 17 bases between the germline ends. This CDR3 contains 14 residues.

The chain carries TRBV5-1 and TRBJ2-1; D perhaps matches TRBD1 (7 bases). V dropped 6 bases and J dropped 7 bases, with 23 bases sitting between them. This CDR3 spans 16 amino acids. Germline V gene data show CDR1 as SGHRS and CDR2 as YFSETQ. The DNA of the CDR3 is TGCGCCAGCAACCTACAGGGGTCTAGCGTCCCGAATGAGCAGTTCTTC. As protein: CASNLQGSSVPNEQFF.

The rearrangement joins TRBV28 to TRBJ2-7, with D tentatively TRBD1 or TRBD2 (6 bases each). V was cut by 1 base and J by 5 bases, with 21 bases left in between. Germline values: CDR1 MDHEN, CDR2 SYDVKM. The CDR3 is 17 amino acids. The CDR3 loop reads CASSLFSRGRSGHEQYF. In DNA form, the CDR3 reads TGTGCCAGCAGTTTATTCTCCCGGGGGCGCAGCGGACACGAGCAGTACTTC.

This chain joins TRBV7-9 and TRBJ2-1, with a tentative D call TRBD1 (5 bases). CDR1 and CDR2 (germline): SEHNR, FQNEAQ (reference sequence). The CDR3 has 13 amino acids. V was pared by 4 bases and J by 7 bases, with 11 bases between. The CDR3 is CASSSVRGNEQFF. CDR3 coding DNA: TGTGCCAGCAGCTCCGTTAGGGGAAATGAGCAGTTCTTC.

The rearrangement uses TRBV7-8 and TRBJ2-5; possible D gene TRBD2, 7 bases. This CDR3 is 15 amino acids long. Germline CDR1 and CDR2: SGHVS and FQNEAQ. The V end was cut by 1 base, the J end by 5 bases, with 14 bases between. The CDR3 loop is CASSLDGGRGETQYF. CDR3 sequence (DNA): TGTGCCAGCAGCTTAGACGGGGGGCGCGGTGAGACCCAGTACTTC. Full variable domain (outside the CDR3, taken from reference TRBV7-8 and TRBJ2-5): GAGVSQSPRYKVAKRGQDVALRCDPISGHVSLFWYQQALGQGPEFLTYFQNEAQLDKSGLPSDRFFAERPEGSVSTLKIQRTQQEDSAVYLCASSLDGGRGETQYFGPGTRLLVL.

The chain links TRBV2 to TRBJ2-1; no clear D. CDR3 length: 11 residues. V was clipped by 7 bases and J by 6 bases, with 7 bases between them. The germline CDR1 and CDR2 sequences are SNHLY and FYNNEI. CDR3 bases: TGTGCCAGCACGGTTCTCAATGAGCAGTTCTTC. It codes for CASTVLNEQFF.

The chain couples TRBV11-1 to TRBJ2-4; a possible D gene is TRBD1 (5 bases). This CDR3 region has 15 residues. V gave up 5 bases and J gave up 2 bases, with 13 bases separating them. Germline lookup yields CDR1 SGHAT and CDR2 FQDESV (reference sequence). The CDR3 loop is CASSRYQGTKNIQYF. In DNA form, the CDR3 reads TGTGCCAGCAGCCGGTACCAGGGAACCAAAAACATTCAGTACTTC. The full variable domain, in which reference TRBV11-1 and TRBJ2-4 provide the parts outside the CDR3, is EAEVAQSPRYKITEKSQAVAFWCDPISGHATLYWYRQILGQGPELLVQFQDESVVDDSQLPKDRFSAERLKGVDSTLKIQPAELGDSAMYLCASSRYQGTKNIQYFGAGTRLSVL.

The chain couples TRBV29-1 to TRBJ1-2, with 9 nucleotides matching TRBD1. CDR3 size: 13 residues. Unmatched junction bases numbered 8, after V lost 4 bases and J lost 8 bases. The germline CDR1 and CDR2 sequences are SQVTM and ANQGSEA. In nucleotides, the CDR3 is TGCAGCGTTGGCGGGACAGGGTTTGGGGGCTACACCTTC. Protein sequence: CSVGGTGFGGYTF.

This clonotype was detected ten times or more. This sequence joins TRBV5-6 and TRBJ2-1; 9 bases are shared with TRBD2. The V gene end was trimmed by 3 bases and the J gene end by 7 bases; junction bases not matched to a gene: 5. This CDR3 contains 14 residues. CDR1 SGHDT and CDR2 YYEEEE come from the germline V gene. The CDR3 nucleotides read TGTGCCAGCAGCTATCCGGGACTAGCAAATGAGCAGTTCTTC. Translated: CASSYPGLANEQFF.

The V gene is TRBV2, the J gene TRBJ1-6; the D is unclear. Germline CDR1 and CDR2: SNHLY and FYNNEI. Trimming shortened V by 1 base and J by 10 bases, and 14 bases separated the two germline ends. The CDR3 is 15 residues long. CDR3 sequence (DNA): TGTGCCAGCAGTGAAGAAGGGTTTACAAGATCACCCCTCCACTTT. Its translation: CASSEEGFTRSPLHF. Drawing the rest from reference TRBV2 and TRBJ1-6, the complete variable domain is EPEVTQTPSHQVTQMGQEVILRCVPISNHLYFYWYRQILGQKVEFLVSFYNNEISEKSEIFDDQFSVERPDGSNFTLKIRSTKLEDSAMYFCASSEEGFTRSPLHFGNGTRLTVT.

The chain carries TRBV7-9 and TRBJ2-1, with unresolved D. This CDR3 comprises 12 residues. The V and J ends lost 5 bases and 7 bases respectively, with 9 bases between them. Germline CDR1 and CDR2: SEHNR and FQNEAQ (reference sequence). The CDR3 here is CASSPLGNEQFF. The CDR3 DNA follows: TGTGCCAGCAGCCCCCTAGGAAATGAGCAGTTCTTC.

This clonotype was picked up many times. The chain has TRBV7-3 and TRBJ2-1; TRBD2 agrees at 10 bases. The CDR3 extends over 16 amino acids. The V and J ends lost 4 bases and 7 bases, in that order; junction bases with no gene match: 10. Germline V gene lookup returns CDR1 SGHTA and CDR2 FQGTGA. The CDR3 DNA reads TGTGCCAGCAGCTCAGCAAGCGGGGGGGCCTGGAATGAGCAGTTCTTC. Translated, it gives CASSSASGGAWNEQFF.

Many counts were recorded for this clonotype. The CDR3 DNA follows: TGTGCCAGCAGCTTCCGGGACAGGGGGCAGACCCAGTACTTC. Encoded protein: CASSFRDRGQTQYF. The V and J genes are TRBV5-4 and TRBJ2-5; 12 nucleotides align to TRBD1. V lost 2 bases, J lost 6 bases, and 2 bases stayed unmatched. Per the germline V gene, CDR1 is SGHNT and CDR2 is YYREEE (reference sequence). The CDR3 spans 14 residues.